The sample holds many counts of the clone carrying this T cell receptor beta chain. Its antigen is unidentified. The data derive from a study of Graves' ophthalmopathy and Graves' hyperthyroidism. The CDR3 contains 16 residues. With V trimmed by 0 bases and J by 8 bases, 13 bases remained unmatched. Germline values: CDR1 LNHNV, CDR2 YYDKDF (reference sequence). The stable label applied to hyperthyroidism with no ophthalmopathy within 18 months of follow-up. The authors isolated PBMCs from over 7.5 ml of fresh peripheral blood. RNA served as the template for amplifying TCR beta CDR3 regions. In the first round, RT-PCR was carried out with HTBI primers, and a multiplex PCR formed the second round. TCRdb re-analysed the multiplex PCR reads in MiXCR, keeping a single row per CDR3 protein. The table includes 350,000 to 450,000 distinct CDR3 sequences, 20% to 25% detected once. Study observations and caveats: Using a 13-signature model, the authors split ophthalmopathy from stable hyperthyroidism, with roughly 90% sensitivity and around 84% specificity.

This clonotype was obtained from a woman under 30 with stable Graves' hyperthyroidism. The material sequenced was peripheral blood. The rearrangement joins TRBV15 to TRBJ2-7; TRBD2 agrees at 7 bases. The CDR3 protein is CATSRDPGTGGLQQYF. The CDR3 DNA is TGTGCCACCAGCAGAGATCCGGGGACGGGGGGTCTCCAGCAGTACTTC. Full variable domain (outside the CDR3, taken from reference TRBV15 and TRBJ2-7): DAMVIQNPRYQVTQFGKPVTLSCSQTLNHNVMYWYQQKSSQAPKLLFHYYDKDFNNEADTPDNFQSRRPNTSFCFLDIRSPGLGDTAMYLCATSRDPGTGGLQQYFGPGTRLTVT.